This T cell receptor (beta chain) was profiled in a study of T cell changes during pregnancy in multiple sclerosis. Trimming took 6 bases from V and 0 from J, leaving 18 bases between them. Per germline, CDR1 MNHNS and CDR2 SASEGT. CDR3 length equals 17 residues. Method: immunoSEQ multiplex PCR; TCRdb's copy keeps in-frame clones and lacks some. The table records some 48,000 clones, just under 95% of them present only once. The receptor comes from a female donor with multiple sclerosis, enrolled in a pregnancy study. The sample consisted of CD8+ T cells from peripheral blood mononuclear cells, taken in the first trimester of pregnancy. This chain joins TRBV6-1 and TRBJ2-1; D is possibly TRBD2 (6 bases). The DNA of the CDR3 is TGTGCCAGCAGGGAACCCGGACTATCTAGCTCCTACAATGAGCAGTTCTTC. Protein: CASREPGLSSSYNEQFF.